This T cell receptor (beta chain) was captured in a study of OX40 agonist ivuxolimab in advanced cancers. Background on the study: Partial responses, seen in three patients, involved one hepatocellular carcinoma and two cutaneous melanomas. General study results and limits: Partial responders at 0.1-3.0 mg/kg had among the lowest clonal expansion. Averaging showed that CD8+ T cells had more expanded clones than CD4+ did.

Turning to this clone: Its target is unknown.

Profiled with immunoSEQ multiplex PCR; TCRdb holds only in-frame clones, not every one. The sample holds around 56,000 clones, approximately 91% seen once. Trimming shortened V by 0 bases and J by 0 bases, and 18 bases separated the two germline ends. CDR1 is SGDLS and CDR2 is YYNGEE in the germline V gene. The CDR3 loop spans 18 amino acids. The sample here was CD4+ or CD8+ T cells sorted from blood, taken in a trial of the OX40 agonist ivuxolimab. This TCR was recovered from an adult with an advanced solid tumor such as melanoma, head and neck, liver or kidney cancer. The chain recombines TRBV9 with TRBJ1-1; the D gene is possibly TRBD1 (5 bases). CDR3 DNA sequence: TGTGCCAGCAGCGTAGTCCCCGGGGCCCTGAACATGAACACTGAAGCTTTCTTT. Translating gives CASSVVPGALNMNTEAFF.